The present T cell receptor beta chain was sequenced within a study of blood T cells in healthy people across ages. General study findings and limits: There was no known CMV status for donors, so expanded clonotype changes were possibly confounded. More naive CD4+ cells and higher diversity were found in long-lived than in aged donors. Age advanced and TCR beta diversity per million T cells fell, roughly linearly.

Peripheral blood was drawn, ten milliliters per donor. The CDR3 runs 14 residues. Germline CDR1 DFQATT, CDR2 SNEGSKA (reference sequence). V was pared by 6 bases and J by 2 bases, with 10 bases of the junction left unmatched. In the case of this clonotype: What it binds is not known.

The second PCR ran about 6 to 11 cycles with a sample-barcoded 5' primer and J-beta primers. TCRdb reprocessed the 5' RACE reads via MiXCR and lists one record per CDR3 protein. This table holds about 1.4 million distinct CDR3 sequences, approximately 59% found once. The sequence derives from a young man in good health. Sequencing was carried out using blood. The chain joins TRBV20-1 to TRBJ2-7; 7 bases are a match to TRBD1. CDR3 DNA: TGCAGTGCCAGGGGGAACAGGGCCACCTACGAGCAGTACTTC. It encodes CSARGNRATYEQYF.